The rows below give T cell receptor beta chains drawn from one sample of a study of blood T cells in healthy people across ages. MiXCR, applied by TCRdb to the 5' RACE reads, yields one record per CDR3 protein. The sample has some 1.7 million distinct CDR3 sequences, 28% seen once; the top ten hold roughly 8.2%. The specimen sequenced was blood. All receptors derive from a woman aged 30 to 39 in good health. CDR3s include the opening cysteine and the closing phenylalanine or tryptophan. Fields, in order: V gene, D gene, J gene, clone size, CDR3 protein, CDR3 DNA. D genes are given only for firm matches. Clone size appears in some rows only: once, few, many, or a class for an expanded clone.

TRBV11-3	TRBD2	TRBJ2-2	few	CASSAGEGLAGANTGELFF	TGTGCCAGCAGCGCAGGGGAGGGACTAGCGGGGGCGAACACCGGGGAGCTGTTTTTT
TRBV5-1	-	TRBJ2-5	-	CASSLGSEFQETQYF	TGCGCCAGCAGCTTGGGTAGCGAATTCCAAGAGACCCAGTACTTC
TRBV4-3	TRBD2	TRBJ2-3	-	CASSQDHTSGGTTDTQYF	TGCGCCAGCAGCCAAGATCATACTAGCGGGGGGACCACAGATACGCAGTATTTT
TRBV3-1	TRBD1	TRBJ1-2	-	CASSQARTGGYGYTF	TGTGCCAGCAGCCAAGCCAGGACAGGTGGCTATGGCTACACCTTC
TRBV4-3	TRBD2	TRBJ2-3	few	CASSHAPPGAGVTDTQYF	TGCGCCAGCAGCCATGCCCCACCCGGAGCGGGAGTGACAGATACGCAGTATTTT
TRBV20-1	TRBD2	TRBJ2-1	-	CSALAGARNEQFF	TGCAGTGCCCTAGCGGGAGCTCGCAATGAGCAGTTCTTC
TRBV29-1	TRBD1	TRBJ2-5	few	CSVEPGQGREQYF	TGCAGCGTTGAACCGGGACAGGGGAGGGAGCAGTACTTC
TRBV18	TRBD1	TRBJ1-1	-	CASSPSTGTGTAFF	TGTGCCAGCTCACCATCCACCGGGACAGGGACAGCTTTCTTT
TRBV20-1	-	TRBJ1-2	once	CSASSMIAHGYTF	TGCAGTGCTAGTTCCATGATTGCCCATGGCTACACCTTC
TRBV4-1	TRBD2	TRBJ2-5	-	CASSQVASGVPSQETQYF	TGCGCCAGCAGCCAAGTGGCTAGCGGGGTGCCCTCGCAAGAGACCCAGTACTTC
TRBV6-6	-	TRBJ2-6	many	CAGRQSSGANVLTF	TGTGCCGGACGTCAGAGCTCTGGGGCCAACGTCCTGACTTTC
TRBV5-1	-	TRBJ1-1	few	CASSSSRINTEAFF	TGCGCCAGCAGCTCCAGCAGAATCAACACTGAAGCTTTCTTT
TRBV29-1	-	TRBJ1-1	-	CSVEDHRDSGANTEAFF	TGCAGCGTTGAAGATCACAGGGATTCAGGGGCGAACACTGAAGCTTTCTTT
TRBV6-5	-	TRBJ2-7	-	CASSYSEGIYEQYF	TGTGCCAGCAGTTACTCGGAGGGCATCTACGAGCAGTACTTC
TRBV5-1	-	TRBJ2-5	few	CASSTGTQKETQYF	TGCGCCAGCAGCACCGGGACACAGAAAGAGACCCAGTACTTC
TRBV10-3	-	TRBJ1-2	-	CAISESTDYGYTF	TGTGCCATCAGTGAGTCGACAGACTATGGCTACACCTTC
TRBV10-3	TRBD1	TRBJ2-1	few	CAIRGQGESSYNEQFF	TGTGCCATCAGGGGCCAGGGGGAGAGCTCCTACAATGAGCAGTTCTTC
TRBV11-2	-	TRBJ2-1	-	CASRSTLAEEQFF	TGTGCCAGCAGATCCACCTTAGCGGAGGAGCAGTTCTTC
TRBV2	-	TRBJ2-7	-	CASREGTGKYEQYF	TGTGCCAGCAGGGAAGGAACAGGGAAGTACGAGCAGTACTTC
TRBV6-2/TRBV6-3	-	TRBJ2-7	-	CASSTEGGTQFYEQYF	TGTGCCAGCAGCACGGAGGGGGGGACACAATTCTACGAGCAGTACTTC
TRBV6-6	-	TRBJ2-2	-	CASSLSYAGELFF	TGTGCCAGCAGTTTGTCGTACGCCGGGGAGCTGTTTTTT
TRBV5-6	TRBD1	TRBJ1-2	-	CASSPGPQTGDPYGYTF	TGTGCCAGCAGCCCGGGCCCTCAGACAGGGGACCCTTATGGCTACACCTTC
TRBV12-3/TRBV12-4	TRBD1	TRBJ2-7	few	CASTWDSAYEQYF	TGTGCCAGCACCTGGGACAGTGCCTACGAGCAGTACTTC
TRBV12-3/TRBV12-4	-	TRBJ1-1	-	CASSFSGKVAEAFF	TGTGCCAGCAGTTTCTCAGGGAAAGTCGCTGAAGCTTTCTTT
TRBV3-1	-	TRBJ2-1	-	CASSQVPGTVVF	TGTGCCAGCAGCCAAGTTCCGGGGACGGTCGTCTTC